Listed here are 27 T cell receptor beta chains from one sample, sequenced in a study of tumor-infiltrating lymphocytes in primary liver carcinoma. From roughly 0.55 ug of total RNA, TCR beta-specific cDNA was reverse-transcribed using a constant-region primer. For TCR beta, libraries were produced by three nested multiplex PCR rounds using slightly modified ARM-PCR. The first two PCR rounds, roughly 9 cycles each, used TRBV1-TRBV30 forward primers and a C-beta reverse primer. TCRdb recomputed calls from the multiplex PCR reads with MiXCR, one row per CDR3 protein. Here the sample spans roughly 49,000 distinct CDR3 sequences, roughly 80% being singletons. It was from 20-30 mg of unsorted bulk tissue that RNA and DNA were co-extracted. Input material: liver tumor tissue from sampling region 5. The subset denotes: tumor region T5, tumor centre. Receptors originate from a man between 35 and 55 years old with primary liver carcinoma and hepatitis B virus infection.

Details on this clonotype: Given the absence of the conserved phenylalanine or tryptophan at the CDR3 end, a read error is likely. This chain connects TRBV11-2 to TRBJ2-7; D possibly matches TRBD1 or TRBD2 (5 bases each). There are 15 residues in the CDR3. Trimming pared 1 base from V and 4 bases from J, leaving 14 bases between. Germline-derived CDR1 and CDR2 are SGHAT and FQNNGV. In DNA, the CDR3 is TGTGCCAGCAGCTTAGGGCAGGGAGCGGATTACGAGCAGTACTTG. Residues: CASSLGQGADYEQYL.

This clonotype has more than one count but fewer than ten. The germline gene is not matched at one end of the junction; a read error may be the cause. V gene TRBV29-1 combines with J gene TRBJ2-2; the match to TRBD2 covers 10 bases. The CDR3 covers 15 residues. Germline lookup yields CDR1 SQVTM and CDR2 ANQGSEA. CDR3 sequence reads: CGVGTSAANTGGLLF. CDR3 DNA sequence: TGCGGCGTTGGGACTAGCGCGGCGAACACCGGGGGGCTGCTTTTT.

This clonotype was detected a few times. V usage is TRBV7-8 and J usage is TRBJ2-7; 12 nucleotides match TRBD1. The CDR3 length is 15 residues. Per germline, CDR1 SGHVS and CDR2 FQNEAQ. The V and J ends lost 2 bases and 6 bases, in that order; junction bases with no gene match: 5. The CDR3 DNA reads as TGTGCCAGCAGCTTAAACCGGGACAGGGGGCGCGAGCAGTACTTC. Protein sequence: CASSLNRDRGREQYF.

This clonotype occurred once. The gene calls are TRBV11-3 and TRBJ1-1; tentative D call: TRBD1 (5 bases). Germline CDR1 reads SGHNT; CDR2 reads YENEEA. The CDR3 totals 13 residues. The V end lost 5 bases, the J end lost 14 bases, and 21 bases lay between the germline ends. CDR3 DNA: TGTGCCAGCAGCACAGGTTTAAACACTGGAGCCTTCTTT. Translation: CASSTGLNTGAFF.

Turning to this clonotype: A read error may explain this, as a much larger clone is one base away. Lacking the conserved final phenylalanine or tryptophan, this CDR3 likely reflects a read error. The rearrangement links TRBV5-1 to TRBJ2-2, with D unresolved. The CDR3 sequence is 13 residues long. Germline lookup yields CDR1 SGHRS and CDR2 YFSETQ. The V and J ends lost 4 bases and 4 bases respectively, with 8 bases between them. CDR3 in DNA: TGCGCCAGCAGCCTGGACGGCACCGGGGAGCTGTTTTCT. It translates to CASSLDGTGELFS.

A word on this clonotype: A read error may account for a junction end that differs from germline. V usage is TRBV29-1 and J usage is TRBJ2-5; D could derive from TRBD1 or TRBD2 (5 bases each). CDR3 length: 14 residues. Germline-derived CDR1 and CDR2 are SQVTM and ANQGSEA. The CDR3 nucleotides are TGCAGCTGCCACATCGGGGCAGGGCAAGAGACTCAGTACTTC. As protein: CSCHIGAGQETQYF.

Note on this clonotype: A read error may produce the germline difference seen at one junction end. V is TRBV11-1 and J is TRBJ2-7, with D unclear. CDR3 length: 17 residues. Germline values: CDR1 SGHAT, CDR2 FQDESV (reference sequence). In nucleotides, the CDR3 is TGTGCCAGCACCTTAGGGCCGGCTGGTGAAAGCTCCTACGAGCAGTGCTTC. As protein: CASTLGPAGESSYEQCF. The full variable domain, rest sourced from reference TRBV11-1 and TRBJ2-7, is EAEVAQSPRYKITEKSQAVAFWCDPISGHATLYWYRQILGQGPELLVQFQDESVVDDSQLPKDRFSAERLKGVDSTLKIQPAELGDSAMYLCASTLGPAGESSYEQCFGPGTRLTVT.

This clonotype was observed a single time. The CDR3 end shows no conserved phenylalanine or tryptophan, and so a read error is likely. V and J are TRBV7-9 and TRBJ2-7; D remains ambiguous. CDR1 and CDR2 from the germline V gene are SEHNR and FQNEAQ (reference sequence). The CDR3 has 12 residues. The V and J ends lost 2 bases and 7 bases respectively, with 9 bases between them. The CDR3, as DNA: TGTGCCAGCAGCTTACCCGGTAAGGAGCAGTACTCC. The encoded protein is CASSLPGKEQYS.

The rearrangement uses TRBV29-1 and TRBJ1-3; 7 nucleotides match TRBD1. CDR1 and CDR2 (germline): SQVTM, ANQGSEA. V gave up 4 bases and J gave up 7 bases; unmatched junction bases: 7. The CDR3 is made up of 13 amino acids. The CDR3, as DNA: TGCAGCGTTGGGGGGACAGTGATGAACACCATATATTTT. Protein sequence: CSVGGTVMNTIYF.

This clonotype was seen at least ten times. The chain recombines TRBV7-2 with TRBJ2-2, with 9 bases that match TRBD1. The CDR3 is 15 residues long. Germline-derived CDR1 and CDR2 are SGHTA and FQGNSA. With V trimmed by 5 bases and J by 6 bases, 7 bases remained unmatched. DNA of the CDR3: TGTGCCAGCAGCCCGCGGGACAGGGCGGCCGGGGAGCTGTTTTTT. This sequence encodes CASSPRDRAAGELFF.

In the case of this clonotype: One end of the junction varies from germline; a read error may be responsible. The V call is TRBV5-5, the J call TRBJ1-1; D gene ambiguous. This CDR3 spans 15 amino acids. Germline lookup yields CDR1 SGHKS and CDR2 YYEKEE (reference sequence). The CDR3 region is CASRLLSLPGTDAFF. CDR3 nucleotides: TGTGCCAGCAGATTGCTGTCACTGCCGGGCACTGATGCTTTCTTT.

This clonotype was observed once. This rearrangement joins TRBV10-3 to TRBJ2-5; TRBD2 aligns across 7 bases. This CDR3 region has 14 residues. Germline V gives CDR1 ENHRY, CDR2 SYGVKD. After removal of 6 bases from V and 2 bases from J, the junction contained 6 bases not matched to a gene. The CDR3 protein is CAIRGRALQETQYF. The CDR3 nucleotides are TGTGCCATCAGAGGGAGGGCCTTACAAGAGACCCAGTACTTC.

CDR3: CASSQVASWDYGYTF. The CDR3 DNA reads as TGCGCCAGCAGCCAAGTGGCCAGCTGGGACTATGGCTACACCTTC. The chain joins TRBV4-1 to TRBJ1-2; the D is unclear. Between the trimmed V and J ends, which lost 1 base and 3 bases, there was a span of 12 bases. Germline values: CDR1 MGHRA, CDR2 YSYEKL. This CDR3 has 15 amino acids.

As for this clonotype: At one boundary the junction diverges from the germline segment, which might be a read error. The chain couples TRBV6-6 to TRBJ2-7, with 11 nucleotides matching TRBD2. This CDR3 is 15 amino acids long. In germline, CDR1 is MNHNY, CDR2 SVGAGI (reference sequence). In DNA, the CDR3 is TGTGCCAGCAGCTCAACTAGCGGGAGATCCTACGAGCAGCACTTC. As protein: CASSSTSGRSYEQHF.

The gene calls are TRBV28 and TRBJ1-5; 10 bases line up with TRBD1. V was clipped by 8 bases and J by 6 bases; unmatched bases: 10. Germline-derived CDR1 and CDR2 are MDHEN and SYDVKM. CDR3 size: 15 residues. The DNA of the CDR3 is TGTGCCAGCGGCCCGAGTGGACAGGGGGGTCAGCCCCAGCATTTT. It codes for CASGPSGQGGQPQHF.

A remark on this clonotype: At one end the junction does not follow the germline gene, possibly because of a read error. The J gene is TRBJ2-1, the V gene TRBV11-3; no firm D call. The germline V gene encodes CDR1 SGHNT and CDR2 YENEEA. There are 14 residues in the CDR3. DNA of the CDR3: TGTGCCAGCAGCTTCGGCGTCTGGAACAATGGGCAGTTCTTC. It yields the protein CASSFGVWNNGQFF.

With regard to this clonotype: One end of the junction varies from germline; a read error may be responsible. This rearrangement joins TRBV11-1 to TRBJ1-2; weak D call: TRBD1 (5 bases). Germline assignment: CDR1 SGHAT and CDR2 FQDESV (reference sequence). CDR3 length: 17 amino acids. The CDR3 region is CAISRTATVIANYGYTF. The DNA of the CDR3 is TGTGCCATCAGCCGAACCGCGACAGTAATAGCTAACTATGGTTACACCTTC.

Details on this clonotype: Relative to the germline gene, one junction end is altered; a read error may explain this. This chain links TRBV11-1 with TRBJ2-3; perhaps D is TRBD1 or TRBD2 (5 bases each). The CDR3 spans 19 residues. Per the germline V gene, CDR1 is SGHAT and CDR2 is FQDESV (reference sequence). This CDR3 is CVSSSGGSSIGVRTDTQYF. The CDR3 DNA is TGTGTCAGCAGCTCTGGGGGAAGCTCTATTGGAGTCCGCACAGATACGCAGTATTTT.

This clonotype qualifies as medium-sized (0.01 to 0.1%). The gene calls are TRBV11-1 and TRBJ2-7, with a weak D call TRBD1 (5 bases). The CDR3 is 13 residues long. Looked up from germline, CDR1 is SGHAT and CDR2 is FQDESV (reference sequence). Trimming cost V 6 bases and J 5 bases, with 14 bases left between them. The CDR3 reads CASREDSGDEQYF. CDR3 bases: TGTGCCAGCAGGGAAGACAGTGGGGACGAGCAGTACTTC.

Comment on this clonotype: This may be a read error: a much more frequent sequence differs by one nucleotide. J is TRBJ2-2 and V is TRBV19, with TRBD2 as a possible D gene (5 bases). CDR1 is LNHDA, CDR2 SQIVND, per germline (reference sequence). CDR3 length: 13 residues. The CDR3 here is CASRRMNTGELCF. The CDR3 DNA is TGTGCCAGTAGGCGGATGAACACCGGGGAGCTGTGTTTT.

The chain has TRBV29-1 and TRBJ1-1; D remains unclear. The CDR3 sequence is 11 residues long. The germline V gene has CDR1 SQVTM and CDR2 ANQGSEA. The V and J ends lost 7 bases and 1 base respectively, with 7 bases between them. CDR3 in amino acids: CSAIENTEAFF. The CDR3 bases are TGCAGCGCAATTGAGAACACTGAAGCTTTCTTT.

About this clonotype itself: The junction departs from the called germline gene at one end, perhaps through a read error. This chain uses TRBV7-9 with TRBJ2-5; D is ambiguous. Germline CDR1 SEHNR, CDR2 FQNEAQ (reference sequence). The CDR3 consists of 13 residues. CDR3 DNA sequence: TGTGCCAACAGCTTAGACTTCCAAGATACCCAGTACTTC. It codes for CANSLDFQDTQYF.

In the case of this clonotype: The junction and the germline gene differ at one end; a read error may be behind it. The V and J genes are TRBV7-3 and TRBJ2-3; D is possibly TRBD1 or TRBD2 (5 bases each). The CDR3 runs 15 residues. CDR1 and CDR2 from the germline V gene are SGHTA and FQGTGA. Written as DNA, the CDR3 is TGTGCCAGCACCCTCGGGGCTTCTAGCACTGATACGCAGTATTTT. Its translation is CASTLGASSTDTQYF.

About this clonotype: The germline gene is not matched at one end of the junction; a read error may be the cause. The chain couples TRBV5-5 to TRBJ2-1; D is uncertain. The CDR3 spans 13 residues. Germline CDR1 is SGHKS and CDR2 is YYEKEE (reference sequence). The DNA for the CDR3 is TGTGCCAGCAGCTACCGAAAGGGCAATGAGCAATTCTTC. Translation gives CASSYRKGNEQFF.

As regards this clonotype: Germline and junction disagree at one end, which may indicate a read error. The rearrangement joins TRBV4-3 to TRBJ1-1; D gene ambiguous. Germline CDR1 LGHNA, CDR2 YSLEER. CDR3 size: 14 residues. The CDR3 protein is CAGSHLDQNTEAFF. Here the CDR3 DNA reads TGCGCCGGCAGCCATCTCGACCAGAACACTGAAGCTTTCTTT.

The count of this clonotype is one. The germline gene is not matched at one end of the junction; a read error may be the cause. V is TRBV12-3 or TRBV12-4 and J is TRBJ2-7; D is uncertain. This CDR3 spans 14 amino acids. The CDR3, as DNA: TGTGCCAACAGTTCCCCGGGCGACTCCTACGAGCAATACTTC. It translates to CANSSPGDSYEQYF.

Points on this clonotype: The junction departs from germline at one end; a sequencing error may be responsible. J is TRBJ2-1 and V is TRBV5-1; 9 bases agree with TRBD2. There are 13 residues in the CDR3. Germline-derived CDR1 and CDR2 are SGHRS and YFSETQ. The CDR3 DNA follows: TGCACCAGCAGCTCGACGGGACTAGCTGAGCAGTTCTTT. Translation: CTSSSTGLAEQFF.